A single TCR beta chain is shown here with its context. Its matching antigen is unknown. Trimming took 1 base from V and 6 from J, leaving 15 bases between them. Germline assignment: CDR1 SEHNR and CDR2 FQNEAQ (reference sequence). This CDR3 comprises 15 residues. This sample is part of a study of cytomegalovirus exposure and HLA in healthy donors. PCR used 60 Vbeta primers and 13 Jbeta primers. Clones were sequenced by immunoSEQ multiplex PCR, and TCRdb holds only the in-frame ones, with some missing. This table has roughly 200,000 clones, 79% appearing once. Findings of the study overall: There were some public TCRs occurring in many donors, but most TCR sequences were rare. TCR beta sequences reportedly predicted the HLA-A and HLA-B alleles of most subjects accurately.

The chain links TRBV7-9 to TRBJ1-2; D unclear. Material: PBMCs. The clonotype originates from a woman in her 40s in good health and CMV-seronegative. The CDR3 DNA follows: TGTGCCAGCAGCTTAGACCCTACAGAGCTGCATGGCTACACCTTC. Its translation is CASSLDPTELHGYTF.